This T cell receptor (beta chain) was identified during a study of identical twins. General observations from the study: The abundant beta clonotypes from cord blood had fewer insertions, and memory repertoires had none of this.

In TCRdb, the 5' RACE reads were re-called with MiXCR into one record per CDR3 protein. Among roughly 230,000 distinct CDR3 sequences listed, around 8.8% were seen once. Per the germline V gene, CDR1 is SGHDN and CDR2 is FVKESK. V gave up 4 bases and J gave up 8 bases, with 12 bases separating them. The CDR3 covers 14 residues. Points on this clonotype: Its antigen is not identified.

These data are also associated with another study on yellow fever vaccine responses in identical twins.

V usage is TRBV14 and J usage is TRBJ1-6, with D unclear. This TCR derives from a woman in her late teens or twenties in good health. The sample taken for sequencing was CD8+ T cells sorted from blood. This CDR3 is CASSLGVTYSPLHF. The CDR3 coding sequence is TGTGCCAGCAGCCTCGGGGTAACTTATTCACCCCTCCACTTT.